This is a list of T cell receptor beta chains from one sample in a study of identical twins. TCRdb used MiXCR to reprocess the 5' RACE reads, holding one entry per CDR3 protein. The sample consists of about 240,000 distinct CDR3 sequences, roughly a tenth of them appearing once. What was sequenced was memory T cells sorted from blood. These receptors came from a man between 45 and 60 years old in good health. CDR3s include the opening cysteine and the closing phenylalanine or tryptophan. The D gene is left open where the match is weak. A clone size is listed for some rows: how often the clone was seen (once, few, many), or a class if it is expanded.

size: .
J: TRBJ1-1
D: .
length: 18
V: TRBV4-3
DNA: TGCGCCAGCAGCCAAGAAAGATTGGGGTCAGGGCTTAACACTGAAGCTTTCTTT
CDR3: CASSQERLGSGLNTEAFF

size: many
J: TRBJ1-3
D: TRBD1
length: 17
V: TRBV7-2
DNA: TGTGCCAGCAGCTCCTTTCCGGGACAGAGCTCTGGAAACACCATATATTTT
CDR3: CASSSFPGQSSGNTIYF

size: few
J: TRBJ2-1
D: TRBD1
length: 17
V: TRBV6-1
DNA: TGTGCCAGCAGTAGCCCAGGGACAGGGCGAATATACAATGAGCAGTTCTTC
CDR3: CASSSPGTGRIYNEQFF

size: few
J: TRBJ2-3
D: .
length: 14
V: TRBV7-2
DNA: TGTGCCAGCAGCTCTGAGTTGGGCACAGATACGCAGTATTTT
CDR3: CASSSELGTDTQYF

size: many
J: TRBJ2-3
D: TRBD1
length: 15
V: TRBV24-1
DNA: TGTGCCACCAGTGATTTGAAGGGGGCAGCAGATACGCAGTATTTT
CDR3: CATSDLKGAADTQYF

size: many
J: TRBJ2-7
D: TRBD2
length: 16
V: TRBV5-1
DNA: TGCGCCAGCAGCTCCGGGACTAGCGGGAACTCCTACGAGCAGTACTTC
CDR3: CASSSGTSGNSYEQYF

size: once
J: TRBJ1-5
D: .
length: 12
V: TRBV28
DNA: TGTGCCAGCAGTCGATTAAATCAGCCCCAGCATTTT
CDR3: CASSRLNQPQHF

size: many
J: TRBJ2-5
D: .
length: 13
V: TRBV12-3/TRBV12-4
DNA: TGTGCCAGCAGTTTTTCAGGGCGTGAGACCCAGTACTTC
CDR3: CASSFSGRETQYF

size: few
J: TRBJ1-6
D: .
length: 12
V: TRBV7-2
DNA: TGTGCCAGCAGCTTAATGGGATCACCCCTCCACTTT
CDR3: CASSLMGSPLHF

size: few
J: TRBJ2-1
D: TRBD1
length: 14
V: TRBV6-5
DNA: TGTGCCAGCAGTTTGGACAGGGGGCGCGATGAGCAGTTCTTC
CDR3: CASSLDRGRDEQFF

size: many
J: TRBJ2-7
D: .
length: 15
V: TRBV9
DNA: TGTGCCAGCAGCGTAGCGTCCGCCCCCCTCTACGAGCAGTACTTC
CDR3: CASSVASAPLYEQYF

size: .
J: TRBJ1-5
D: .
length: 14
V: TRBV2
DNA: TGTGCCAGCAGCGTTCACAGTCTGAGGCAGCCCCAGCATTTT
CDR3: CASSVHSLRQPQHF

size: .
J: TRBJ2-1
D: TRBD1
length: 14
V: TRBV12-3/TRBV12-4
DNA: TGTGCCAGCAGTTTTCTGCGGACAGGGAATGAGCAGTTCTTC
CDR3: CASSFLRTGNEQFF

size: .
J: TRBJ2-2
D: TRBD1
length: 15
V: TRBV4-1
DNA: TGCGCCAGCAGCCTTGGGACAGGGATGAACGGGGAGCTGTTTTTT
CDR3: CASSLGTGMNGELFF

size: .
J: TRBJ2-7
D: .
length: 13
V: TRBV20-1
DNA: TGCAGTGCTCCCCTATGGGGTTTAGGCGAGCAGTACTTC
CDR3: CSAPLWGLGEQYF

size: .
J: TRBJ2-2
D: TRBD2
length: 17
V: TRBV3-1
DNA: TGTGCCAGCAGCCAAGCAAGGGGACTAGCGAGCACCGGGGAGCTGTTTTTT
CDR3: CASSQARGLASTGELFF

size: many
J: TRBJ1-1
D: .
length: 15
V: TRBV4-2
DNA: TGTGCCAGCAGCCAAAGGGGCCGACAGGCAATTGAAGCTTTCTTT
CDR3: CASSQRGRQAIEAFF